These T cell receptor beta chains were read from a single sample in a study of blood T cells in healthy people across ages. From the 5' RACE reads, TCRdb called clonotypes with MiXCR, one entry per CDR3 protein. The sample consists of around 800,000 distinct CDR3 sequences, less than 80% of them appearing once. The sequencing sample was made of blood. The receptors stem from a young man in good health. CDR3s include the opening cysteine and the closing phenylalanine or tryptophan. D genes are given only for firm matches. The size entry is marked missing in some rows and otherwise reads once, few, many or a size class.

j_call	v_call	d_call	clone_size	cdr3_nt	cdr3_aa
TRBJ2-5	TRBV5-5	.	once	TGTGCCAGCAGTACGCCAGAGGGACAGACCCAGTACTTC	CASSTPEGQTQYF
TRBJ2-7	TRBV5-1	.	.	TGCGCCAGCAGCTTGGTACCGAATCCCTACGAGCAGTACTTC	CASSLVPNPYEQYF
TRBJ2-3	TRBV12-3/TRBV12-4	.	few	TGTGCCAGCAGTTTGAGGGGCCAAACGGGTACGCAGTATTTT	CASSLRGQTGTQYF
TRBJ1-2	TRBV4-2	TRBD1	.	TGTGCCAGCAGCCAAGATCCAGGGACAGGCGTAAACTATGGCTACACCTTC	CASSQDPGTGVNYGYTF
TRBJ2-2	TRBV12-3/TRBV12-4	TRBD1	.	TGTGCCAGCACCATGGGACAGGGGGCGTCTGGGGAGCTGTTTTTT	CASTMGQGASGELFF
TRBJ1-2	TRBV5-1	TRBD1	few	TGCGCCAGCAGCTCGGGACAGGTGGTCGGTGGCTACACCTTC	CASSSGQVVGGYTF
TRBJ2-5	TRBV5-4	.	.	TGTGCCAGCTCCACTGATGACGGGGTAGAGACCCAGTACTTC	CASSTDDGVETQYF
TRBJ2-5	TRBV20-1	TRBD2	.	TGCAGTGCCCATCTAGCGGGCCCAGAGCAGTACTTC	CSAHLAGPEQYF
TRBJ1-2	TRBV27	.	.	TGTGCCAGCAGTTTGAGGTCCGTTTCTAACTATGGCTACACCTTC	CASSLRSVSNYGYTF
TRBJ2-5	TRBV5-1	.	.	TGCGCCAGCAGTGACCAGGAACAAGAGACCCAGTACTTC	CASSDQEQETQYF
TRBJ2-7	TRBV2	TRBD2	.	TGTGCCAGCAGTGAAGGACTAGCGGGGGGGTGGTACGAGCAGTACTTC	CASSEGLAGGWYEQYF
TRBJ1-2	TRBV14	.	.	TGTGCCAGCAGCCACGAGGTGGGCTATGGCTACACCTTC	CASSHEVGYGYTF